This T cell receptor beta chain emerged from a study of blood T cell repertoires in COVID-19. Whole-study context: From T cells, B-cell-depleted T cells, or PBMCs came the material, which was cDNA or gDNA.

As originally analysed: By means of reference gene primer amplification, nucleated cell counts were estimated. TCRdb's copy holds only in-frame clones and misses some; the assay was immunoSEQ multiplex PCR. From that table come the V and J calls and clone size; the DNA was used to work out D and trimming. Counted here are about 260,000 clones, approximately 87% occurring once; the ten biggest clones make up about 1.6%. The CDR3 sequence is 15 residues long. Germline V lookup: CDR1 SGHRS, CDR2 YFSETQ. The V gene end was trimmed by 0 bases and the J gene end by 7 bases; junction bases not matched to a gene: 6.

This rearrangement joins TRBV5-1 to TRBJ2-7; 11 bases align to TRBD1. The receptor comes from a woman aged 40 to 50 who had recovered from COVID-19. Sequencing was performed on peripheral blood. The CDR3 is CASSLGGQGAGEQYF. The DNA of the CDR3 is TGCGCCAGCAGCTTGGGCGGACAGGGGGCTGGTGAGCAGTACTTC.